This TCR beta chain was captured in a study of T cell responses to AZD1222 COVID-19 vaccine. TCRdb's table, derived via immunoSEQ multiplex PCR, lists solely in-frame clones and lacks some. The sample has 130,000 to 150,000 clones; 85% to 95% are singletons. Notes on this clone: Its specificity is unknown.

Study results and limitations: A mostly white British donor set with more females was recruited, and clonal diversity was possibly underestimated. Spike was spanned by vaccine-associated CD4 TCRs, with dominance at 160-218 and 743-854. The study reported that nearly half of spike-specific TCRs target unmutated variant regions.

The sequences come from peripheral blood, collected on day 0 of MenACWY control vaccination. The receptor's source is an adult in good health.

This CDR3 is CASSPHRANGYTF. In nucleotides, the CDR3 is TGCGCCAGCAGCCCGCACAGGGCGAATGGCTACACCTTC. The rearrangement uses TRBV5-1 and TRBJ1-2; possible D gene TRBD1, 6 bases. V lost 4 bases to trimming and J lost 6 bases, with 13 bases between them. Germline V gene sequence: CDR1 SGHRS, CDR2 YFSETQ. The CDR3 is 13 amino acids.